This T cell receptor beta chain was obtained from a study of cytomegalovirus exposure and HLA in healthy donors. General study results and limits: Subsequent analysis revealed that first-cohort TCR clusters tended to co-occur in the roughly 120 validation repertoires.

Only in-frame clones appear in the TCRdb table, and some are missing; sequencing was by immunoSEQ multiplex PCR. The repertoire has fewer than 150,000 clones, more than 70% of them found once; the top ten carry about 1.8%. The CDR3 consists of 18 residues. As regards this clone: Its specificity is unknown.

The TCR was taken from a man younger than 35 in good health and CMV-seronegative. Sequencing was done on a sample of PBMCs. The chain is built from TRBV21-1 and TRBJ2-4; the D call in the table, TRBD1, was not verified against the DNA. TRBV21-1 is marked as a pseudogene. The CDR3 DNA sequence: TGTGCCAGCAGCAATCTGAAGGACAGGGGGCCGGGGAAAAACATTCAGTACTTC. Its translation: CASSNLKDRGPGKNIQYF.